Presented here are 13 T cell receptor beta chains from one specimen sequenced in a study of T-cell reconstitution after alpha-beta-depleted transplantation in children. Using unique molecular identifiers, the investigators prepared the TCRbeta library. MiXCR, applied by TCRdb to the PCR reads, yields one record per CDR3 protein. The sample lists around 500,000 distinct CDR3 sequences, 23% occurring once. Specimen: PBMCs, mostly from graft donor cells, collected 360 days after TCRalphabeta/CD19-depleted stem cell transplant. The receptors were gathered from a boy under two years old who had a stem cell transplant for acute myeloid leukemia, so the T cells may come from the graft donor.

The chain combines TRBV6-5 with TRBJ2-7, with D possibly matching TRBD1 (6 bases). Trimming removed 2 bases from V and 2 bases from J, with 7 bases in between. Per germline, CDR1 MNHEY and CDR2 SVGAGI. The CDR3 totals 13 residues. CDR3 residues: CASSYQGTYEQYF. CDR3 in DNA: TGTGCCAGCAGTTACCAGGGGACCTACGAGCAGTACTTC.

This clonotype was counted only a few times. The CDR3 here is CASCKGREYYNEQFF. The CDR3 DNA reads as TGTGCCAGCTGTAAAGGGCGGGAGTACTACAATGAGCAGTTCTTC. The chain links TRBV6-1 to TRBJ2-1, with TRBD2 matching over 7 bases. Per germline, CDR1 MNHNS and CDR2 SASEGT. V gave up 8 bases and J gave up 3 bases; unmatched junction bases: 10. This CDR3 contains 15 residues.

This clonotype was recorded a few times. The chain joins TRBV4-2 to TRBJ2-1, with 11 positions matching TRBD2. The CDR3 is made up of 15 amino acids. Germline V CDR1 and CDR2: LGHNA, YNFKEQ. Trimming took 7 bases from V and 8 from J; bases not matched to a gene: 10. The CDR3 bases are TGTGCCAGCACCCCCGGGACTAGCGGTCGCGATGAGCAGTTCTTC. Amino acids: CASTPGTSGRDEQFF.

This clonotype has just a few counts. V is TRBV6-6 and J is TRBJ2-2; D unresolved. Germline values: CDR1 MNHNY, CDR2 SVGAGI (reference sequence). The CDR3 has 13 amino acids. Trimming removed 6 bases at V and 2 bases at J, with 7 bases between. The CDR3, as DNA: TGTGCCAGCAGCATCCTAAACACCGGGGAGCTGTTTTTT. Its protein product is CASSILNTGELFF.

The rearrangement links TRBV30 to TRBJ1-2; D is ambiguous. CDR1 GTSNPN and CDR2 SVGIG come from the germline V gene (reference sequence). The CDR3 consists of 13 residues. Trimming pared 4 bases from V and 8 bases from J, leaving 17 bases between. CDR3: CAWTTGEHGGYTF. For the CDR3, the DNA is TGTGCCTGGACCACGGGCGAACATGGGGGCTACACCTTC.

The chain is built from TRBV30 and TRBJ2-7; possible D gene TRBD1, 5 bases. V was cut by 0 bases and J by 5 bases, with 14 bases left in between. The CDR3 loop spans 14 amino acids. Germline-derived CDR1 and CDR2 are GTSNPN and SVGIG (reference sequence). For the CDR3, the DNA is TGTGCCTGGAGTGTACGGTTCGAAGGGGACGAGCAGTACTTC. Residues: CAWSVRFEGDEQYF.

There are a few counts of this clonotype. The V gene is TRBV6-1, the J gene TRBJ2-6, with a tentative D call TRBD1 (6 bases). Germline CDR1 is MNHNS and CDR2 is SASEGT. V was shortened by 5 bases and J by 4 bases, with 12 bases between the two germline ends. The CDR3 consists of 15 residues. CDR3 protein: CASSRGTPGANVLTF. The CDR3 nucleotides are TGTGCCAGCAGTAGAGGGACACCCGGGGCCAACGTCCTGACTTTC.

This clonotype was counted at least ten times. The chain joins TRBV29-1 to TRBJ2-5, with no clear D. V shed 4 bases and J shed 5 bases, with 5 bases lying between them. This CDR3 is 10 amino acids long. Germline V gene sequence: CDR1 SQVTM, CDR2 ANQGSEA. As DNA, the CDR3 is TGCAGCGTTGCAACGGAGACCCAGTACTTC. Encoded protein: CSVATETQYF.

This chain joins TRBV18 and TRBJ2-6, with D uncertain. This CDR3 region has 16 residues. Germline CDR1 KGHSH, CDR2 LQKENI. The V and J ends lost 1 base and 0 bases respectively, with 7 bases between them. DNA of the CDR3: TGTGCCAGCTCACCACTTGATACCTCTGGGGCCAACGTCCTGACTTTC. Translating gives CASSPLDTSGANVLTF. The variable domain in full, with the rest retrieved from reference TRBV18 and TRBJ2-6, is NAGVMQNPRHLVRRRGQEARLRCSPMKGHSHVYWYRQLPEEGLKFMVYLQKENIIDESGMPKERFSAEFPKEGPSILRIQQVVRGDSAAYFCASSPLDTSGANVLTFGAGSRLTVL.

The rearrangement uses TRBV10-3 and TRBJ2-7; TRBD1 aligns across 8 bases. The CDR3 has 13 amino acids. V lost 6 bases and J lost 5; bases outside the gene matches: 6. In germline, CDR1 is ENHRY, CDR2 SYGVKD. The CDR3 region has the DNA TGTGCCATCAGCCCGACAGGGGCTAACGAGCAGTACGTC. It yields the protein CAISPTGANEQYV.

A few counts support this clonotype. CDR3 region: CASSDPGQQYF. The CDR3 DNA sequence: TGTGCCAGCAGTGATCCGGGACAGCAGTACTTC. The V and J genes are TRBV25-1 and TRBJ2-7; D possibly uses TRBD1 or TRBD2 (5 bases each). The CDR3 has 11 residues. In germline, CDR1 is MGHDK, CDR2 SYGVNS. Trimming stripped 3 bases from V and 8 bases from J, with 8 bases between.

This clonotype turned up a few times. The CDR3 DNA is TGCAGCGTTCACCTCTCTGGAAACACCATATATTTT. Its translation is CSVHLSGNTIYF. The V gene is TRBV29-1, the J gene TRBJ1-3; no definite D call. CDR1 and CDR2 from the germline V gene are SQVTM and ANQGSEA. The V end was cut by 5 bases, the J end by 0 bases, with 5 bases between. The CDR3 length is 12 residues. Full variable domain (missing parts from reference TRBV29-1 and TRBJ1-3): SAVISQKPSRDICQRGTSLTIQCQVDSQVTMMFWYRQQPGQSLTLIATANQGSEATYESGFVIDKFPISRPNLTFSTLTVSNMSPEDSSIYLCSVHLSGNTIYFGEGSWLTVV.

The V gene is TRBV25-1, the J gene TRBJ1-2; D remains unclear. Germline V gene data show CDR1 as MGHDK and CDR2 as SYGVNS. The CDR3 is 12 residues long. V dropped 4 bases and J dropped 6 bases, with 9 bases sitting between them. In DNA, the CDR3 is TGTGCCAGCAGTGCCCTGGGCAATGGCTACACCTTC. Protein product: CASSALGNGYTF.